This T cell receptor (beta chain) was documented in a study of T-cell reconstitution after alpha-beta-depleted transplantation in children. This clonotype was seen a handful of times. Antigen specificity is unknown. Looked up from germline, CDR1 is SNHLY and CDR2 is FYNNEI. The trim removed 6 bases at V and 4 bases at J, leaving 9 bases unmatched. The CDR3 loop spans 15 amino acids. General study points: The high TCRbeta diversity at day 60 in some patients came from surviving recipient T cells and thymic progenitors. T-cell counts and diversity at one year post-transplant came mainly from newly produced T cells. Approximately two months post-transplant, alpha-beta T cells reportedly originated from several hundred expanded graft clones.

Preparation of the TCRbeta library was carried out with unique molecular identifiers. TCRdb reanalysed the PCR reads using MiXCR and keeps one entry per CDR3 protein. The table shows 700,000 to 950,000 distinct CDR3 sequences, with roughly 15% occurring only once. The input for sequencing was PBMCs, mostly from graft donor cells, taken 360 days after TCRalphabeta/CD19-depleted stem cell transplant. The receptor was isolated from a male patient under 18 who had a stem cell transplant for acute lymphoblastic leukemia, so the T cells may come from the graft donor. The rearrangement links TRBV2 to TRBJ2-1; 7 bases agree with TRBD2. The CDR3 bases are TGTGCCAGCAGACTAGCGTCGGCGGATTACAATGAGCAGTTCTTC. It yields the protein CASRLASADYNEQFF.